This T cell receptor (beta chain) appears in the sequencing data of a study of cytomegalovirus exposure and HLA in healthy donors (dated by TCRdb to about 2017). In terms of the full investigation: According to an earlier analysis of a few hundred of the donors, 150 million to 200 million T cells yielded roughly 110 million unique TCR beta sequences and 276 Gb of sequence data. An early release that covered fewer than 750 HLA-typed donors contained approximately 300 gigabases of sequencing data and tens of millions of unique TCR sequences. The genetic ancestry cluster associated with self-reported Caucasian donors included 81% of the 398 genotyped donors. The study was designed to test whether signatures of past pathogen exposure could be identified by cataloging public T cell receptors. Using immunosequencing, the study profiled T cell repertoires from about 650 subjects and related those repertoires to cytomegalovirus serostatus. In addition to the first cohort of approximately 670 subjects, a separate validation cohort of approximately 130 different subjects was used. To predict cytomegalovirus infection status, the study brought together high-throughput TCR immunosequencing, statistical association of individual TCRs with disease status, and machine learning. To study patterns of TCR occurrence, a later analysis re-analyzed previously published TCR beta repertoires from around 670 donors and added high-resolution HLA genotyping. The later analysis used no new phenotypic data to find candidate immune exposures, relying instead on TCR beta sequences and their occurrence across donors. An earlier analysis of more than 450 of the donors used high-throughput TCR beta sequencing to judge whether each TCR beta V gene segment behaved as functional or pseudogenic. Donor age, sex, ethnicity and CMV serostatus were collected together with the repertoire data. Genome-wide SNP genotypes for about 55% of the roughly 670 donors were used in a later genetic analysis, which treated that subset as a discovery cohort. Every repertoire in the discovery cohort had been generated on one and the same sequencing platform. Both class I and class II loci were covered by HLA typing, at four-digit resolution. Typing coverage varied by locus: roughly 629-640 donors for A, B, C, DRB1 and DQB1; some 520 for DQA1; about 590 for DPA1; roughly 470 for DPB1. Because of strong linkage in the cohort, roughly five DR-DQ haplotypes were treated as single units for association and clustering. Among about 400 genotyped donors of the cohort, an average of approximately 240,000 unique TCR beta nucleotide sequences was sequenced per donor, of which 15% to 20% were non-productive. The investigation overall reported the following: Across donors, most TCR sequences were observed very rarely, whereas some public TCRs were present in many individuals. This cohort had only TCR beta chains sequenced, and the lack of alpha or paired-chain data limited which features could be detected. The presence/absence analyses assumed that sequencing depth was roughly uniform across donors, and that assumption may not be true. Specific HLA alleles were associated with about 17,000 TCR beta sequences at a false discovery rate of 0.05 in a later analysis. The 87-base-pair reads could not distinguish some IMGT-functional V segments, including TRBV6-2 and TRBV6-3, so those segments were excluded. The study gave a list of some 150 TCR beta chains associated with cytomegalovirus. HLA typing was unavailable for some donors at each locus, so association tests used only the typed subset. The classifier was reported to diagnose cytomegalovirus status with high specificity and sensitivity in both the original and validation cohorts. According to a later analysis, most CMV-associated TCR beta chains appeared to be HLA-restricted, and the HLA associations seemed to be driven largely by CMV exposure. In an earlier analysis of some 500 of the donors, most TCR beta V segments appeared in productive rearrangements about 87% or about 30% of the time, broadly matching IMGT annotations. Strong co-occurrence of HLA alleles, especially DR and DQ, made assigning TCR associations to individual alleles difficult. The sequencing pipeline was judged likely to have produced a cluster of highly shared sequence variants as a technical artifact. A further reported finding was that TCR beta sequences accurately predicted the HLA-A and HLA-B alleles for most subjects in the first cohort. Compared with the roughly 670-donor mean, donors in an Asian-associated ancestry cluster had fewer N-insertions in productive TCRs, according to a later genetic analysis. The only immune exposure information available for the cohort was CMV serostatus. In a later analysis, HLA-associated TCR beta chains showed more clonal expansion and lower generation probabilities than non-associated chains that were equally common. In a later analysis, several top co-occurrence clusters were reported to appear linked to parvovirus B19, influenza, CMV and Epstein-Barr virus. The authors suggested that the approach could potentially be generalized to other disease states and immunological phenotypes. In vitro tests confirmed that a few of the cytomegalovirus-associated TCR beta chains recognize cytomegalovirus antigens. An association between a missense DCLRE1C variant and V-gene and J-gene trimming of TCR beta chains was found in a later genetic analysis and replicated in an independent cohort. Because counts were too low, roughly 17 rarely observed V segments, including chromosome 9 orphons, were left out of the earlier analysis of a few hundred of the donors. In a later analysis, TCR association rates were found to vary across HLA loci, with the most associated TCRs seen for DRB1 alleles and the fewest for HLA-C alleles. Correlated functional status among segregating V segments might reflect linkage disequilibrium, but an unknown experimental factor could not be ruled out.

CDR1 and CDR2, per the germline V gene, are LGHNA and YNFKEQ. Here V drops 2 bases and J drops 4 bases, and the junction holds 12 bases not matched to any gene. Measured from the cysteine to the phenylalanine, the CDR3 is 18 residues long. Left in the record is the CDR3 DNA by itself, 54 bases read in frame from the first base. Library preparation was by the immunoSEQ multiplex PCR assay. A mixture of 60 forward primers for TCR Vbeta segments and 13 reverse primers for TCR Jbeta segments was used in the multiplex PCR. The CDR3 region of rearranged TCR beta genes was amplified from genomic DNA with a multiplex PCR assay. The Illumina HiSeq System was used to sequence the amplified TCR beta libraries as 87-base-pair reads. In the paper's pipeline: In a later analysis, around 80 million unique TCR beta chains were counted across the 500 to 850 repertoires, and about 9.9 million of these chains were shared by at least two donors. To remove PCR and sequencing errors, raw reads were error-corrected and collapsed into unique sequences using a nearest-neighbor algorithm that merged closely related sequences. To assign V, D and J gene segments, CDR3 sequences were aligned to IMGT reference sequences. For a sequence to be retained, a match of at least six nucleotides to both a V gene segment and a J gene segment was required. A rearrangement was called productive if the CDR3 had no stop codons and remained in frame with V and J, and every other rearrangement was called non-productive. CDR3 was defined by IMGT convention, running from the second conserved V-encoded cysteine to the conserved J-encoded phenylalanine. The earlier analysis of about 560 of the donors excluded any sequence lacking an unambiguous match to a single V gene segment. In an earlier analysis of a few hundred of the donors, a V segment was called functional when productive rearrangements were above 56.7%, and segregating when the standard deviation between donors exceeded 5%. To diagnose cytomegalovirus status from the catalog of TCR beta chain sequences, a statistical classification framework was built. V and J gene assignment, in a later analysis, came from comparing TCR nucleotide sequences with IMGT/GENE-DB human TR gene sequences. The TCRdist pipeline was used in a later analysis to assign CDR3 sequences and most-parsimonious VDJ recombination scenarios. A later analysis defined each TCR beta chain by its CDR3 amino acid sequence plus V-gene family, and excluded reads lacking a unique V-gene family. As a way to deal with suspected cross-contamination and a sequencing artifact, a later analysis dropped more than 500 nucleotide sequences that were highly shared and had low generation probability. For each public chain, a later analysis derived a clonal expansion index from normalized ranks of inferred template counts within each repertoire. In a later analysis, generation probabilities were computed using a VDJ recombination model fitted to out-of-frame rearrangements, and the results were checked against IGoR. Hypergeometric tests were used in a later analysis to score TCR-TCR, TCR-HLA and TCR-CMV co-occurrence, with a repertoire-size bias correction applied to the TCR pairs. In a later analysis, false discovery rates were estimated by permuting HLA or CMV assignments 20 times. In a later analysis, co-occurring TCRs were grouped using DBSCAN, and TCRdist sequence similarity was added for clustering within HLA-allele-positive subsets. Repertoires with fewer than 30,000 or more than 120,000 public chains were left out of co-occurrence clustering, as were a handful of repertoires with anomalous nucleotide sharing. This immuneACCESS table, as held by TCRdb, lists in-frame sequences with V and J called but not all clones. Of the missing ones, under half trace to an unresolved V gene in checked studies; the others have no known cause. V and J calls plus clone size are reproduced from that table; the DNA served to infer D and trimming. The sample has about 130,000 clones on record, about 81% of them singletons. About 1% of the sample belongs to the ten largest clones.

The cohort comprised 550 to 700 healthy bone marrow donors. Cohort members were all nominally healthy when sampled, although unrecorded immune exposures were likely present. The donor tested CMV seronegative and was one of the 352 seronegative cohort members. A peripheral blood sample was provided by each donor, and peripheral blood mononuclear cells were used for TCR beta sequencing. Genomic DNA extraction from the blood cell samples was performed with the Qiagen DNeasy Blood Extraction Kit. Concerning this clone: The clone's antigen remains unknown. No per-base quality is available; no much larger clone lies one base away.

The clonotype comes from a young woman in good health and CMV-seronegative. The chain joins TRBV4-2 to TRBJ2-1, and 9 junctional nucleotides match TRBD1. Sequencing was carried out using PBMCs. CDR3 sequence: CASSQSGATGGGYNEQFF. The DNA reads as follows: TGTGCCAGCAGCCAATCGGGGGCAACAGGGGGCGGATACAATGAGCAGTTCTTC.